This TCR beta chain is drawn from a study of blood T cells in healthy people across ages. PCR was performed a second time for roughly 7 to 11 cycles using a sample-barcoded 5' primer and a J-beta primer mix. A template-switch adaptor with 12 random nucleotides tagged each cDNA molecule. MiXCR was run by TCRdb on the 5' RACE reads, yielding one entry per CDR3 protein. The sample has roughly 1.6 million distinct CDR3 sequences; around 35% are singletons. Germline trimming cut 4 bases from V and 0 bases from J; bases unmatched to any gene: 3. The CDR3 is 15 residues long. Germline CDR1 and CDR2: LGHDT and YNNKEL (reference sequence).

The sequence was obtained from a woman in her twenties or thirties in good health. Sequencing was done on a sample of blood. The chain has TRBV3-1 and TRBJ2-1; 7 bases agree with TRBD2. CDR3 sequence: CASSRGSFSYNEQFF. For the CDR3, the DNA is TGTGCCAGCAGCCGCGGGAGTTTCTCCTACAATGAGCAGTTCTTC.